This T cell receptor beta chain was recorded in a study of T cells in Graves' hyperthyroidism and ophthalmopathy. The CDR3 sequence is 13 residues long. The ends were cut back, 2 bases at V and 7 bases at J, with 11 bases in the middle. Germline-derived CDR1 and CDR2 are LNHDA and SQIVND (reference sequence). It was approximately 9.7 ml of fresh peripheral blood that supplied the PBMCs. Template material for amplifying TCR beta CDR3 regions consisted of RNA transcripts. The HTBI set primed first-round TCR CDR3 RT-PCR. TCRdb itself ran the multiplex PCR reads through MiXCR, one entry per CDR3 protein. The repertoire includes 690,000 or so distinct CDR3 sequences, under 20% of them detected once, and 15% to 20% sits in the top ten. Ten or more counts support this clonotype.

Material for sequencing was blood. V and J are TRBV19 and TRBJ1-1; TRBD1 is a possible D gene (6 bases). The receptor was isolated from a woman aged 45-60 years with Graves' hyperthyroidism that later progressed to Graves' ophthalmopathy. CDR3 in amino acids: CASSIKATGEAFF. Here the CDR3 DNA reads TGTGCCAGTAGTATAAAGGCGACAGGTGAAGCTTTCTTT.